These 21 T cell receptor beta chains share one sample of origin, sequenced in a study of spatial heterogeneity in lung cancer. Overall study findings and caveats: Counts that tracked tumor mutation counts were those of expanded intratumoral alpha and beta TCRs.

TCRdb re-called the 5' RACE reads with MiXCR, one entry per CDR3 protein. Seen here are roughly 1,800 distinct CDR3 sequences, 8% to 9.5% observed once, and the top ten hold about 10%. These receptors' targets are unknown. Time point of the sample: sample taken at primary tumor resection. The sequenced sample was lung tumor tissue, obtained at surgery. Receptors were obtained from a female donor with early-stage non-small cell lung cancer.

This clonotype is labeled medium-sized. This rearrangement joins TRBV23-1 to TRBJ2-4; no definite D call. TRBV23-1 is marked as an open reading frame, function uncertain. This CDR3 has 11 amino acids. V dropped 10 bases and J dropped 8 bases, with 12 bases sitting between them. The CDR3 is CAKYRNDIQYF. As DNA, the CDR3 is TGCGCCAAGTATCGAAACGACATTCAGTACTTC.

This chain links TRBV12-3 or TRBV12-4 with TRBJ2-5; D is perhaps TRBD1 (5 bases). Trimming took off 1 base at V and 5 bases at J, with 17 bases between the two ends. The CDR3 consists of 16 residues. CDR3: CASSLGLLGAGETQYF. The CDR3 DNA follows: TGTGCCAGCAGTTTAGGACTCCTAGGCGCAGGGGAGACCCAGTACTTC.

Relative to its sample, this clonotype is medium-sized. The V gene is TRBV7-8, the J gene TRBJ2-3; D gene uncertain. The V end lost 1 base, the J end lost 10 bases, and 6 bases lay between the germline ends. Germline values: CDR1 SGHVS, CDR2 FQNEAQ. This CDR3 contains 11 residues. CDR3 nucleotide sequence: TGTGCCAGCAGCTTAGAACTGTCGCAGTATTTT. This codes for CASSLELSQYF.

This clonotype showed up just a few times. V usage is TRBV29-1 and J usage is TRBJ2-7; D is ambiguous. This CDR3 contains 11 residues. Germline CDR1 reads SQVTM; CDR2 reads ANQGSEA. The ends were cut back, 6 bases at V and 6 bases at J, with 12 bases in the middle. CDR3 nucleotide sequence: TGCAGCGTGGAAACCAATACCGAGCAGTACTTC. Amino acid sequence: CSVETNTEQYF.

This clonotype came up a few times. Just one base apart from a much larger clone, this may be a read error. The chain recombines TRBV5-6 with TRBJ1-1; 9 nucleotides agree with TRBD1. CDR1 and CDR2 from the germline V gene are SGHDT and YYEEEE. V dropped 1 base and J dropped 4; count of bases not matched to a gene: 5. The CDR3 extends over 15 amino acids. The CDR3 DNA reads TGTGCCAGCAGCTTGCAGCGACAGGGGGGCACTGAAGCTTTCTTT. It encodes CASSLQRQGGTEAFF.

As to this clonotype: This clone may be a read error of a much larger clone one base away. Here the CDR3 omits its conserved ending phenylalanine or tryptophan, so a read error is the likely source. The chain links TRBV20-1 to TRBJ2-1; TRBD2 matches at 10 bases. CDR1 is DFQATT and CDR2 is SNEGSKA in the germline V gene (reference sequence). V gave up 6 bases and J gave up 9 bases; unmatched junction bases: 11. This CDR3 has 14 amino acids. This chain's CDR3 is CSANPRVAGGEQFL. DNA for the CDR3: TGCAGTGCCAACCCACGGGTAGCGGGAGGTGAGCAGTTCCTC.

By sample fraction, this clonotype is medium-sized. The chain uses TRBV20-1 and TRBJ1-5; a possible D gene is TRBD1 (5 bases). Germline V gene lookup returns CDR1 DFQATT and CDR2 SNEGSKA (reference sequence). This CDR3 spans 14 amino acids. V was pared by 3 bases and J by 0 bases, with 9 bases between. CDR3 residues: CSARGRNSNQPQHF. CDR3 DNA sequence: TGCAGTGCTAGGGGACGGAATAGCAATCAGCCCCAGCATTTT.

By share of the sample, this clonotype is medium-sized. The CDR3 sequence is CASSPRYSYNEQFF. The CDR3 DNA is TGTGCCAGCAGCCCCCGTTACTCCTACAATGAGCAGTTCTTC. The chain is built from TRBV7-2 and TRBJ2-1; D uncertain. CDR1 and CDR2 (germline): SGHTA, FQGNSA. The CDR3 sequence is 14 residues long. V shed 5 bases and J shed 0 bases, with 8 bases lying between them.

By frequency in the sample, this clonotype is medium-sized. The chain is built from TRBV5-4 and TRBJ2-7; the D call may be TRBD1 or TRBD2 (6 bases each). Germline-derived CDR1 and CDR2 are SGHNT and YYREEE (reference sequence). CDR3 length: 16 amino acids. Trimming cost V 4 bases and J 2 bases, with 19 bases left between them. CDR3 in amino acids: CASSGLQGGSAYEQYF. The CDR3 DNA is TGTGCCAGCAGCGGCTTACAGGGAGGAAGCGCCTACGAGCAGTACTTC.

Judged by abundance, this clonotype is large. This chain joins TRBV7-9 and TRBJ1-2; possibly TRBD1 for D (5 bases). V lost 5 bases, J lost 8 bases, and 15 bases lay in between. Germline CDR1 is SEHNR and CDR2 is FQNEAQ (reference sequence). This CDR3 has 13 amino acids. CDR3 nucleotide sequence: TGTGCCAGCAGCCCCCTCAGGGCTGGCGGCTACACCTTC. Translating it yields CASSPLRAGGYTF.

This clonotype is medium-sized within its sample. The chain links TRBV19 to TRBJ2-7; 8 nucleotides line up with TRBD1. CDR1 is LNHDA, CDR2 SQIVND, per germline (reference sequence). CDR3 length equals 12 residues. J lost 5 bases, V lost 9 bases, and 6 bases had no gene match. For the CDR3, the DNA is TGTGCCAGCGGACAGGGAGGCAACGAGCAGTACTTC. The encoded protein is CASGQGGNEQYF. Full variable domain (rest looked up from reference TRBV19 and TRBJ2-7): DGGITQSPKYLFRKEGQNVTLSCEQNLNHDAMYWYRQDPGQGLRLIYYSQIVNDFQKGDIAEGYSVSREKKESFPLTVTSAQKNPTAFYLCASGQGGNEQYFGPGTRLTVT.

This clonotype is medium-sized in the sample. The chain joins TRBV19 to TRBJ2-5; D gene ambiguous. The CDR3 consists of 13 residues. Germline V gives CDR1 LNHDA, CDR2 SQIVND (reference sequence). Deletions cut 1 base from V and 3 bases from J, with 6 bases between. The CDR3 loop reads CASSIARKETQYF. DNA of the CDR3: TGTGCCAGTAGTATAGCACGGAAAGAGACCCAGTACTTC.

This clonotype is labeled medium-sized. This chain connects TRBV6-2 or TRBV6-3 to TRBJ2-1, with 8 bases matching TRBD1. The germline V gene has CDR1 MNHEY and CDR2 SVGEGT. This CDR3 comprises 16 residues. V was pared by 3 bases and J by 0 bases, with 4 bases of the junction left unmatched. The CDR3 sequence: CASSYGGTGSYNEQFF. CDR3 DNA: TGTGCCAGCAGTTATGGGGGGACAGGCTCCTACAATGAGCAGTTCTTC.

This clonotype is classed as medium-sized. The CDR3 loop reads CASSSFRGNQETQYF. In nucleotides, the CDR3 is TGTGCCAGCAGCTCCTTCCGGGGCAACCAAGAGACCCAGTACTTC. The chain uses TRBV7-2 and TRBJ2-5; perhaps D is TRBD1 or TRBD2 (5 bases each). Germline V gives CDR1 SGHTA, CDR2 FQGNSA. This CDR3 has 15 residues. V lost 4 bases to trimming and J lost 0 bases, with 12 bases between them.

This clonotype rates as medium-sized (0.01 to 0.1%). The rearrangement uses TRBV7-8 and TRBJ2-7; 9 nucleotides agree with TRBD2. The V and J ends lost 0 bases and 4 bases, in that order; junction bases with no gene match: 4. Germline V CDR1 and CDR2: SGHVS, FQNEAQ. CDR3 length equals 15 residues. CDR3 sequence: CASSLAVTSGYEQYF. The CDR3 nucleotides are TGTGCCAGCAGCTTAGCAGTGACTAGCGGTTACGAGCAGTACTTC.

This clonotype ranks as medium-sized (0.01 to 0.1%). The CDR3 here is CASRGTGTGRAVAKNIQYF. The DNA of the CDR3 is TGTGCCAGCAGGGGAACCGGGACAGGGAGAGCCGTAGCCAAAAACATTCAGTACTTC. The chain uses TRBV6-5 and TRBJ2-4; the match to TRBD1 covers 9 bases. From germline, CDR1 is MNHEY and CDR2 SVGAGI. Losses at the gene ends were 6 bases for V and 0 bases for J; bases not matched to a gene: 15. The CDR3 is 19 residues long.

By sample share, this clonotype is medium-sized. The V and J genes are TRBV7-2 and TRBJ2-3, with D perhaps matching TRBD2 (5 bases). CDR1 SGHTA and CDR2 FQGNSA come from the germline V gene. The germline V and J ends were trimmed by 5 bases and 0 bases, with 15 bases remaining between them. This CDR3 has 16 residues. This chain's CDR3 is CASSTPRAGSTDTQYF. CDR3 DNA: TGTGCCAGCAGCACCCCGAGGGCGGGCAGCACAGATACGCAGTATTTT.

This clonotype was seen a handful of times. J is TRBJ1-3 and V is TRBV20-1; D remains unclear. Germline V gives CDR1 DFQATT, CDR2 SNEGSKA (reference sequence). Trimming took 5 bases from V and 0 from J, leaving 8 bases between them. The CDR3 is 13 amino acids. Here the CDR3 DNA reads TGCAGTGCTGCAGCAAACTCTGGAAACACCATATATTTT. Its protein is CSAAANSGNTIYF.

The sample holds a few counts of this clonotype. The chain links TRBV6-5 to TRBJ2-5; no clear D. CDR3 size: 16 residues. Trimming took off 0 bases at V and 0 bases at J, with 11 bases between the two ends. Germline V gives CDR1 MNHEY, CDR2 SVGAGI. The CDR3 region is CASSYSRVLYQETQYF. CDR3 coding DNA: TGTGCCAGCAGTTACTCACGGGTCCTGTACCAAGAGACCCAGTACTTC.

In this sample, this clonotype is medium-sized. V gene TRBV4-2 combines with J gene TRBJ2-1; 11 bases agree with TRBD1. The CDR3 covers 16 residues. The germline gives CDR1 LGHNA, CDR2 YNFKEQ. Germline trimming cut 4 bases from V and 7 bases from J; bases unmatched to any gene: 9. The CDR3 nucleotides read TGTGCCAGCAGCCCCGCAGGACAGGGGGCTAGTAATGAGCAGTTCTTC. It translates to CASSPAGQGASNEQFF.

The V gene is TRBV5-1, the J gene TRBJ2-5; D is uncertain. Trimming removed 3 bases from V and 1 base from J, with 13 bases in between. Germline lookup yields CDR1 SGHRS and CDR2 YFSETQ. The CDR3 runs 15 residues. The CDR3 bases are TGCGCCAGCAGCTCCTCATACGGACGCCAAGAGACCCAGTACTTC. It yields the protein CASSSSYGRQETQYF.